Here is one T cell receptor beta chain with its context. Its antigen remains unknown. Each cell subset's genomic DNA was divided evenly among several immunoSEQ plates. TCRdb's copy holds only in-frame clones and misses some; the assay was immunoSEQ multiplex PCR. The data hold roughly 1 million clones, with about 70% observed a single time. The data were taken from a study of shared clonotypes between healthy human individuals. Findings and caveats of the study: Generally, naive subsets came out with larger estimated richness than memory subsets.

Germline V gene lookup returns CDR1 SGHTA and CDR2 FQGNSA. V was cut by 7 bases and J by 3 bases, with 16 bases left in between. This CDR3 is built from 14 residues. The receptor was derived from a man between 18 and 35 years old in good health. V gene TRBV7-2 combines with J gene TRBJ2-7; D assignment may be TRBD1 or TRBD2 (5 bases each). Sequencing input: memory CD4+ T cells sorted from blood. Subset specified: CD45RA-negative fraction. In nucleotides, the CDR3 is TGTGCCAGCAAAAAATATCCAGGGAGCTACGAGCAGTACTTC. This encodes CASKKYPGSYEQYF.